This T cell receptor (beta chain) was captured by sequencing in a study of cytomegalovirus exposure and HLA in healthy donors. On the study more broadly: The 130 or so validation repertoires, a later analysis reported, used the same platform as the 550 to 700 repertoires from the first cohort. Study results and limitations: Cytomegalovirus association was listed for 150 to 200 TCR beta chains. Confirmation in vitro established that a few CMV-associated chains were specific for CMV antigens. In the roughly 120 validation repertoires, a later analysis found that first-cohort TCR clusters tended to co-occur.

The protocol was immunoSEQ multiplex PCR, while the TCRdb copy is restricted to in-frame clones and leaves out a portion. The sample includes fewer than 70,000 clones, around 90% seen only once; the top ten take over 3%. V was trimmed by 4 bases and J by 10 bases, leaving 8 bases between them. The CDR3 is 11 amino acids. Germline loops: CDR1 MDHEN, CDR2 SYDVKM. To note about this clone: Its target is unknown.

The source is a man aged 18 to 30 in good health and CMV-seronegative. The sequenced material came from PBMCs. The J gene is TRBJ2-1, the V gene TRBV28; a possible D gene is TRBD2 (5 bases). The CDR3 coding sequence is TGTGCCAGCAGTTCGGGGTGGGAGCAGTTCTTC. It specifies CASSSGWEQFF.